The 29 T cell receptor beta chains reported below all come from one sample, sequenced in a study of tumor-infiltrating lymphocytes in primary liver carcinoma. A constant-region primer primed TCR beta cDNA synthesis from roughly 510 ng of total RNA. ARM-PCR was slightly modified, and three nested multiplex PCR rounds with it gave rise to the TCR beta libraries. PCR rounds one and two used TRBV1-TRBV30 forward primers with a C-beta reverse primer for around 10 cycles each. TCRdb re-analysed the multiplex PCR reads in MiXCR, keeping a single row per CDR3 protein. This table has approximately 300,000 distinct CDR3 sequences, approximately 60% appearing once. Blood RNA was derived from unsorted whole blood, and germline DNA was extracted too. Sequences were obtained from peripheral blood. These receptors were obtained from a man in his forties or fifties with primary liver carcinoma and hepatitis B virus infection.

The genes are TRBV11-2 and TRBJ2-1, with 7 bases identical to TRBD1. The CDR3 extends over 15 amino acids. Germline CDR1 reads SGHAT; CDR2 reads FQNNGV. The V gene end was trimmed by 5 bases and the J gene end by 5 bases; junction bases not matched to a gene: 9. DNA of the CDR3: TGTGCCAGCAGCCTCCGGAGACAGGGACACAATGAGCAGTTCTTC. Its protein is CASSLRRQGHNEQFF. Supplemented by reference TRBV11-2 and TRBJ2-1, the full variable domain reads EAGVAQSPRYKIIEKRQSVAFWCNPISGHATLYWYQQILGQGPKLLIQFQNNGVVDDSQLPKDRFSAERLKGVDSTLKIQPAKLEDSAVYLCASSLRRQGHNEQFFGPGTRLTVL.

Note on this clonotype: The CDR3 ends on some other residue instead of the conserved phenylalanine or tryptophan, so this is likely a read error. The chain combines TRBV11-2 with TRBJ2-2; D not certain. The germline V gene encodes CDR1 SGHAT and CDR2 FQNNGV. The length of the CDR3 is 14 residues. The CDR3 DNA reads as TGTGCCAACAGCTTACTTGGGCTGGGCGGAGAGCTGTTTTAT. It specifies CANSLLGLGGELFY.

As for this clonotype: The junction and the germline gene differ at one end; a read error may be behind it. The V and J genes are TRBV7-9 and TRBJ2-3; D remains ambiguous. CDR3 length equals 11 residues. Germline-derived CDR1 and CDR2 are SEHNR and FQNEAQ (reference sequence). Here the CDR3 DNA reads TGTGTCAGCAGCTTCAGCAATACGCAGTATTTT. As protein: CVSSFSNTQYF.

This clonotype was recorded a few times. This chain links TRBV28 with TRBJ1-1; D uncertain. Germline CDR1 and CDR2: MDHEN and SYDVKM. Trimming shortened V by 3 bases and J by 5 bases, and 4 bases separated the two germline ends. The CDR3 covers 11 residues. CDR3 region: CASSFRTEAFF. CDR3 in DNA: TGTGCCAGCAGTTTTAGGACTGAAGCTTTCTTT.

Comment on this clonotype: A read error may produce the germline difference seen at one junction end. The V call is TRBV6-6, the J call TRBJ2-1; D may be TRBD1 (6 bases). The CDR3 length is 15 residues. The germline V gene has CDR1 MNHNY and CDR2 SVGAGI (reference sequence). CDR3 sequence (DNA): TGTGCCAGCAGTTCCCCGACAGGTCTAGGCAATGAGCAGTCCTTC. Protein: CASSSPTGLGNEQSF.

Of note for this clonotype: Mismatch with germline at one junction end may stem from a read error. In DNA, the CDR3 is TGTGTCAGCAGCCAAGCAGATTTGAAAACTGAAGCTTTCTTT. Its translation is CVSSQADLKTEAFF. The rearrangement joins TRBV14 to TRBJ1-1; D is ambiguous. Germline loops: CDR1 SGHDN, CDR2 FVKESK. The CDR3 loop spans 14 amino acids.

For this clonotype: A read error may account for a junction end that differs from germline. CDR3 protein: CAISESVGVHGQYF. The CDR3 DNA reads as TGTGCCATTAGTGAGTCGGTCGGGGTCCACGGGCAGTACTTC. The chain is built from TRBV10-3 and TRBJ2-7; D possibly corresponds to TRBD2 (5 bases). Germline-derived CDR1 and CDR2 are ENHRY and SYGVKD. The CDR3 runs 14 residues.

As for this clonotype: A much larger clone lies one base from this, so it may be a read error. The rearrangement links TRBV6-2 or TRBV6-3 to TRBJ2-5, with D possibly TRBD2 on 6 matching bases. CDR3 length: 13 residues. V was cut by 9 bases and J by 5 bases, with 16 bases left in between. The germline V gene has CDR1 MNHEY and CDR2 SVGEGT. In DNA, the CDR3 is TGTGCCAGGAGAGCGACTAGTTTGGAGACCCAGTACTTC. Its protein is CARRATSLETQYF.

The chain carries TRBV7-9 and TRBJ1-1; D unclear. Germline values: CDR1 SEHNR, CDR2 FQNEAQ (reference sequence). The CDR3 is 14 amino acids. V lost 4 bases and J lost 1, with 10 bases in between. As DNA, the CDR3 is TGTGCCAGCAGCTCCAGCAATTCGAACACTGAAGCTTTCTTT. As protein: CASSSSNSNTEAFF.

This chain links TRBV28 with TRBJ2-7, with D possibly matching TRBD1 (6 bases). Trimming cost V 0 bases and J 5 bases, with 8 bases left between them. Germline CDR1 and CDR2: MDHEN and SYDVKM. The CDR3 consists of 13 residues. The CDR3 loop is CASSLWGADEQYF. In DNA form, the CDR3 reads TGTGCCAGCAGTTTATGGGGGGCGGACGAGCAGTACTTC.

The V gene is TRBV6-1, the J gene TRBJ2-1; 14 bases are a match to TRBD2. The V segment lost 7 bases and the J segment 7 bases; nucleotides outside the gene matches: 9. Per the germline V gene, CDR1 is MNHNS and CDR2 is SASEGT. The CDR3 runs to 16 residues. The CDR3 DNA reads TGTGCCAGCATTCACGGGACTAGCGGGAGTTGGAATGAGCAGTTCTTC. It translates to CASIHGTSGSWNEQFF.

Remarks on this clonotype: The conserved final phenylalanine or tryptophan is absent from the CDR3, which likely points to a read error. The CDR3 reads CDSSSPGTGLYGYTL. DNA for the CDR3: TGTGACAGCAGCTCCCCTGGGACAGGCCTCTATGGCTACACCCTC. The chain has TRBV5-4 and TRBJ1-2; 8 nucleotides agree with TRBD1. This CDR3 is 15 amino acids long. Germline V gene sequence: CDR1 SGHNT, CDR2 YYREEE (reference sequence).

The CDR3 protein is CASIPLLGQTLYNEQFF. CDR3 bases: TGTGCCAGCATCCCCCTACTTGGACAGACCTTATACAATGAGCAGTTCTTC. The J gene is TRBJ2-1, the V gene TRBV21-1; the D call of TRBD1 is as the table states it, not checked on the DNA. TRBV21-1 is a listed pseudogene. The CDR3 consists of 17 residues.

J is TRBJ1-3 and V is TRBV10-3; D remains unclear. Per the germline V gene, CDR1 is ENHRY and CDR2 is SYGVKD. This CDR3 has 15 residues. V was pared by 0 bases and J by 4 bases, with 10 bases between. CDR3 in amino acids: CAISESGRQGNTIYF. CDR3 DNA sequence: TGTGCCATCAGTGAGTCTGGCAGGCAGGGAAACACCATATATTTT.

Of note for this clonotype: One end of the junction fails to match germline, which may point to a read error. V usage is TRBV13 and J usage is TRBJ1-2; 10 bases fit TRBD1. Germline lookup yields CDR1 PRHDT and CDR2 FYEKMQ (reference sequence). This CDR3 region has 15 residues. The CDR3 reads CAGSSATGTGVGYTF. DNA of the CDR3: TGTGCCGGCAGCTCCGCTACCGGGACAGGGGTTGGCTACACCTTC. The whole variable domain, remainder taken from reference TRBV13 and TRBJ1-2, is AAGVIQSPRHLIKEKRETATLKCYPIPRHDTVYWYQQGPGQDPQFLISFYEKMQSDKGSIPDRFSAQQFSDYHSELNMSSLELGDSALYFCAGSSATGTGVGYTFGSGTRLTVV.

The chain is built from TRBV18 and TRBJ1-2; TRBD1 matches at 7 bases. J was trimmed by 6 bases and V by 3 bases; bases with no gene match: 7. The CDR3 contains 14 residues. Germline lookup yields CDR1 KGHSH and CDR2 LQKENI. In nucleotides, the CDR3 is TGTGCCAGCTCACCTCCAGGGACAGACCATGGCTACACCTTC. Amino acid sequence: CASSPPGTDHGYTF.

This clonotype was observed a few times. The J gene is TRBJ2-5, the V gene TRBV28; TRBD2 agrees at 14 bases. This CDR3 comprises 14 residues. Trimming removed 5 bases from V and 9 bases from J; junction bases left unmatched: 5. The germline V gene has CDR1 MDHEN and CDR2 SYDVKM. The CDR3 coding sequence is TGTGCCAGCAGTCGCCGACTAGCGGGAGGGCCCCAGTACTTC. It yields the protein CASSRRLAGGPQYF. Complete variable domain (other parts from reference TRBV28 and TRBJ2-5): DVKVTQSSRYLVKRTGEKVFLECVQDMDHENMFWYRQDPGLGLRLIYFSYDVKMKEKGDIPEGYSVSREKKERFSLILESASTNQTSMYLCASSRRLAGGPQYFGPGTRLLVL.

This clonotype was seen more than once but under ten times. This chain connects TRBV6-5 to TRBJ1-1, with 7 bases aligning to TRBD1. Germline V gives CDR1 MNHEY, CDR2 SVGAGI. Trimming at V came to 0 bases and at J to 10 bases, leaving 5 bases not matched to a gene. The CDR3 sequence is 13 residues long. The CDR3 loop reads CASSYSRQGAAFF. CDR3 bases: TGTGCCAGCAGTTACTCCCGACAGGGCGCAGCTTTCTTT.

Only a few counts were recorded for this clonotype. J is TRBJ2-5 and V is TRBV11-2; the D call may be TRBD1 or TRBD2 (5 bases each). This CDR3 has 15 residues. Germline lookup yields CDR1 SGHAT and CDR2 FQNNGV. V was pared by 0 bases and J by 2 bases, with 10 bases between. CDR3 coding DNA: TGTGCCAGCAGCTTAGACGGGGCCAGTCAAGAGACCCAGTACTTC. This codes for CASSLDGASQETQYF.

V usage is TRBV20-1 and J usage is TRBJ2-2; 12 nucleotides match TRBD2. The CDR3 is 15 residues long. Losses at the gene ends were 6 bases for V and 4 bases for J; bases not matched to a gene: 6. CDR1 is DFQATT and CDR2 is SNEGSKA in the germline V gene (reference sequence). The CDR3 loop reads CSASSGRAGTGELFF. DNA for the CDR3: TGCAGTGCCTCTAGCGGGAGGGCCGGCACCGGGGAGCTGTTTTTT.

As to this clonotype: It is likely a read error, because the conserved phenylalanine at the end of the CDR3 is missing. This chain connects TRBV30 to TRBJ1-5; unclear D gene. The CDR3 has 13 amino acids. The V gene's germline CDR1 is GTSNPN and CDR2 SVGIG (reference sequence). V lost 0 bases and J lost 4, with 7 bases in between. This CDR3 reads CAWSVAGNQPQHL. The CDR3 DNA reads TGTGCCTGGAGTGTTGCCGGAAATCAGCCCCAGCATCTT.

For this clonotype: This may stem from a read error, because a much larger clone lies one nucleotide away. The CDR3 spells CSVESRTGELDTQYF. The CDR3 bases are TGCAGCGTTGAATCCAGGACAGGGGAGTTAGATACGCAGTATTTT. The rearrangement uses TRBV29-1 and TRBJ2-3, with 9 nucleotides matching TRBD1. In germline, CDR1 is SQVTM, CDR2 ANQGSEA. V shed 2 bases, J shed 5 bases, and the junction held 8 bases outside the gene matches. This CDR3 is 15 amino acids long.

This clonotype occurred once. CDR3: CASSIDHGWELFF. The CDR3, as DNA: TGTGCCAGCAGCATAGACCACGGCTGGGAGCTGTTTTTT. This sequence joins TRBV7-9 and TRBJ2-2; D remains unclear. CDR3 length equals 13 residues. The ends were cut back, 5 bases at V and 9 bases at J, with 13 bases in the middle. CDR1 and CDR2 (germline): SEHNR, FQNEAQ (reference sequence).

This clonotype was detected only once. The missing conserved phenylalanine or tryptophan at the end of this CDR3 makes a read error likely. The rearrangement links TRBV10-3 to TRBJ1-1, with 8 nucleotides matching TRBD1. The germline V gene has CDR1 ENHRY and CDR2 SYGVKD. This CDR3 is built from 14 residues. The chain's CDR3 is CPISGQGLNTEAFL. The CDR3 coding sequence is TGTCCCATCAGCGGACAGGGTCTGAACACTGAAGCTTTCTTA.

The gene calls are TRBV11-2 and TRBJ2-3, with D perhaps matching TRBD2 (5 bases). CDR1 is SGHAT and CDR2 is FQNNGV in the germline V gene. Trimming cost V 7 bases and J 4 bases, with 24 bases left between them. This CDR3 has 17 amino acids. The DNA of the CDR3 is TGTGCCAGCACCATCCGGAGGCTAAAGGAGAGTGCAGATACGCAGTATTTT. It codes for CASTIRRLKESADTQYF.

As regards this clonotype: A read error may be the cause here, since a much bigger clone is one base away. This sequence joins TRBV6-1 and TRBJ2-1; D remains ambiguous. The CDR3 consists of 14 residues. Trimming stripped 7 bases from V and 6 bases from J, with 16 bases between. Per germline, CDR1 MNHNS and CDR2 SASEGT. Written as DNA, the CDR3 is TGTGCCAGCACAATCACCGGCGCCGGCAATGAGCAGTTCTTC. Translating it yields CASTITGAGNEQFF.

Ten or more counts support this clonotype. The V and J genes are TRBV6-6 and TRBJ2-7; tentative D call: TRBD2 (7 bases). V lost 4 bases, J lost 3 bases, and 16 bases lay in between. CDR1 and CDR2 from the germline V gene are MNHNY and SVGAGI (reference sequence). CDR3 length equals 15 residues. The CDR3 protein is CASSSLGGGSYEQYF. DNA for the CDR3: TGTGCCAGCAGTTCCCTGGGAGGGGGGAGCTACGAGCAGTACTTC.

Worth noting for this clonotype: A much more abundant neighbour one base away suggests this may be a read error. J is TRBJ2-1 and V is TRBV12-3 or TRBV12-4; 11 positions agree with TRBD2. The CDR3 extends over 15 amino acids. V shed 4 bases and J 7 bases; nucleotides not matched to a gene: 6. The CDR3 loop is CASSSLAGVDNEQFF. CDR3 sequence (DNA): TGTGCCAGCAGTTCACTAGCGGGAGTCGATAATGAGCAGTTCTTC.

The chain recombines TRBV30 with TRBJ1-4; D uncertain. The CDR3 contains 14 residues. V gave up 0 bases and J gave up 8 bases, with 13 bases separating them. The germline V gene has CDR1 GTSNPN and CDR2 SVGIG (reference sequence). CDR3 DNA: TGTGCCTGGAGTGTCGGACTGGGAAAAGAAAAACTGTTTTTT. Translated: CAWSVGLGKEKLFF.